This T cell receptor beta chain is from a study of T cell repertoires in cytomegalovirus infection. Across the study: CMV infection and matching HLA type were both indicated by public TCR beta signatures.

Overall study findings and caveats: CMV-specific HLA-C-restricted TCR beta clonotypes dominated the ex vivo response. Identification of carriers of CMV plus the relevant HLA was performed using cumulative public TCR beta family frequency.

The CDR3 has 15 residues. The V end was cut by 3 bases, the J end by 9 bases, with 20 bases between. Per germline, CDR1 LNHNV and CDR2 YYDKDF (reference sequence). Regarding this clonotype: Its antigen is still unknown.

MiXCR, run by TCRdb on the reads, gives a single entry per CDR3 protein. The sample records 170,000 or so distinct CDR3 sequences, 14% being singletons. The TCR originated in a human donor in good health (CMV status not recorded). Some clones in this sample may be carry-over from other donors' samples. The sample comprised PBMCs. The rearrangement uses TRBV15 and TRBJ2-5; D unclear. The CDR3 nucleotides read TGTGCCACCAGCAGCGAACAGCGTAAAATCGTGGCCCAGTACTTC. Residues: CATSSEQRKIVAQYF.